A selection of T cell receptor beta chains follows, all from one sample in a study of cytomegalovirus exposure and HLA in healthy donors. Sequencing used immunoSEQ multiplex PCR; TCRdb keeps in-frame clones, though not all of them. The sample has some 110,000 clones, 75% to 80% seen once; the top ten hold around 3.6%. The sequenced material came from PBMCs. These receptors all stem from a man in his forties in good health and CMV-seronegative. The CDR3 runs from the conserved cysteine through the conserved F or W. Each record gives: V gene, D gene, J gene, CDR3 length, clone size, CDR3 protein, CDR3 DNA. A D gene is named only where the DNA matches it firmly. Rows give clone size only sometimes, using once, few, many, or a class for an expanded clone.

v_gene: TRBV2; d_gene: -; j_gene: TRBJ2-7; len: 12; abundance: -; CDR3aa: CASYTGDYEQYF; CDR3nt: TGTGCCAGCTATACAGGCGACTACGAGCAGTACTTC
v_gene: TRBV7-9; d_gene: -; j_gene: TRBJ1-1; len: 13; abundance: once; CDR3aa: CASSVSGDAEAFF; CDR3nt: TGTGCCAGCAGCGTTTCGGGGGACGCTGAAGCTTTCTTT
v_gene: TRBV11-3; d_gene: -; j_gene: TRBJ1-1; len: 13; abundance: -; CDR3aa: CASSEQENTEAFF; CDR3nt: TGTGCCAGCAGCGAACAGGAAAACACTGAAGCTTTCTTT
v_gene: TRBV27; d_gene: TRBD1; j_gene: TRBJ1-1; len: 13; abundance: -; CDR3aa: CASRGTENTEAFF; CDR3nt: TGTGCCAGCAGGGGGACAGAGAACACTGAAGCTTTCTTT
v_gene: TRBV7-8; d_gene: -; j_gene: TRBJ2-1; len: 13; abundance: -; CDR3aa: CASSTRQMNEQFF; CDR3nt: TGTGCCAGCAGCACTCGACAAATGAATGAGCAGTTCTTC
v_gene: TRBV5-4; d_gene: -; j_gene: TRBJ2-1; len: 15; abundance: few; CDR3aa: CASSLPSGQYNEQFF; CDR3nt: TGTGCCAGCAGCTTGCCCTCGGGACAATATAATGAGCAGTTCTTC
v_gene: TRBV7-9; d_gene: -; j_gene: TRBJ1-4; len: 16; abundance: -; CDR3aa: CASSLAATTGNEKLFF; CDR3nt: TGTGCCAGCAGCTTAGCTGCAACTACCGGGAATGAAAAACTGTTTTTT
v_gene: TRBV27; d_gene: TRBD1; j_gene: TRBJ1-1; len: 16; abundance: -; CDR3aa: CASTSLGTGGHTEAFF; CDR3nt: TGTGCCAGCACCTCCCTAGGGACAGGGGGCCACACTGAAGCTTTCTTT
v_gene: TRBV7-3; d_gene: -; j_gene: TRBJ2-1; len: 13; abundance: -; CDR3aa: CASSLEQHNEQFF; CDR3nt: TGTGCCAGCAGCTTGGAGCAACACAATGAGCAGTTCTTC
v_gene: TRBV6-5; d_gene: -; j_gene: TRBJ1-2; len: 14; abundance: -; CDR3aa: CASSYSRTGYGYTF; CDR3nt: TGTGCCAGCAGTTACTCCCGCACAGGCTATGGCTACACCTTC
v_gene: TRBV30; d_gene: TRBD1; j_gene: TRBJ1-2; len: 14; abundance: -; CDR3aa: CAWSRGQGIGGYTF; CDR3nt: TGTGCCTGGAGTAGGGGACAGGGCATAGGTGGCTACACCTTC
v_gene: TRBV7-8; d_gene: TRBD1; j_gene: TRBJ2-1; len: 17; abundance: -; CDR3aa: CASSLVGQGVSYNEQFF; CDR3nt: TGTGCCAGCAGCTTAGTTGGACAGGGGGTCTCCTACAATGAGCAGTTCTTC
v_gene: TRBV7-2; d_gene: TRBD2; j_gene: TRBJ2-7; len: 17; abundance: -; CDR3aa: CASSLGRGTSGYYEQYF; CDR3nt: TGTGCCAGCAGCCTAGGGCGTGGGACTAGCGGGTACTACGAGCAGTACTTC
v_gene: TRBV7-9; d_gene: -; j_gene: TRBJ2-1; len: 18; abundance: -; CDR3aa: CASSPEGAGMPAGNEQFF; CDR3nt: TGTGCCAGCAGCCCCGAGGGAGCGGGCATGCCCGCGGGCAATGAGCAGTTCTTC
v_gene: TRBV6-6; d_gene: -; j_gene: TRBJ1-1; len: 13; abundance: -; CDR3aa: CASSTRVNTEAFF; CDR3nt: TGTGCCAGCAGTACCAGGGTAAACACTGAAGCTTTCTTT
v_gene: TRBV18; d_gene: -; j_gene: TRBJ1-4; len: 14; abundance: -; CDR3aa: CASSQQGFNEKLFF; CDR3nt: TGTGCCAGCTCACAACAGGGATTTAATGAAAAACTGTTTTTT
v_gene: TRBV7-9; d_gene: TRBD2; j_gene: TRBJ2-5; len: 13; abundance: -; CDR3aa: CATAGGPVETQYF; CDR3nt: TGTGCCACTGCGGGGGGGCCGGTGGAGACCCAGTACTTC
v_gene: TRBV27; d_gene: TRBD2; j_gene: TRBJ2-6; len: 16; abundance: -; CDR3aa: CASTSGRELGANVLTF; CDR3nt: TGTGCCAGCACCTCGGGGAGGGAGCTTGGGGCCAACGTCCTGACTTTC
v_gene: TRBV9; d_gene: TRBD1; j_gene: TRBJ2-7; len: 14; abundance: -; CDR3aa: CASSRDRGSYEQYF; CDR3nt: TGTGCCAGCAGCAGGGACAGGGGCTCCTACGAGCAGTACTTC
v_gene: TRBV12-2; d_gene: -; j_gene: TRBJ1-1; len: 18; abundance: -; CDR3aa: CASRLNPTEYYMNTEAFF; CDR3nt: TGTGCAAGTCGCTTAAATCCCACGGAGTACTATATGAACACTGAAGCTTTCTTT
v_gene: TRBV30; d_gene: -; j_gene: TRBJ1-2; len: 12; abundance: -; CDR3aa: CAWSGTGEGYTF; CDR3nt: TGTGCCTGGAGTGGAACGGGAGAGGGCTACACCTTC
v_gene: TRBV5-6; d_gene: -; j_gene: TRBJ2-1; len: 15; abundance: -; CDR3aa: CASSFISRVYNEQFF; CDR3nt: TGTGCCAGCAGCTTCATTAGCAGGGTCTACAATGAGCAGTTCTTC
v_gene: TRBV12-5; d_gene: TRBD1; j_gene: TRBJ2-2; len: 14; abundance: -; CDR3aa: CASGSGQGTGELFF; CDR3nt: TGTGCTAGTGGGTCAGGACAGGGGACCGGGGAGCTGTTTTTT
v_gene: TRBV6-7; d_gene: -; j_gene: TRBJ2-7; len: 11; abundance: -; CDR3aa: CASSWSYEQYF; CDR3nt: TGTGCCAGCTCCTGGTCCTACGAGCAGTACTTC
v_gene: TRBV19; d_gene: TRBD2; j_gene: TRBJ2-5; len: 15; abundance: -; CDR3aa: CASSALLAGGETQYF; CDR3nt: TGTGCCAGTAGTGCACTACTAGCGGGGGGCGAGACCCAGTACTTC
v_gene: TRBV4-3; d_gene: -; j_gene: TRBJ2-1; len: 13; abundance: few; CDR3aa: CATGISSYNEQFF; CDR3nt: TGCGCCACTGGCATCAGCTCCTACAATGAGCAGTTCTTC
v_gene: TRBV27; d_gene: -; j_gene: TRBJ1-1; len: 15; abundance: -; CDR3aa: CASSLVRVGSTEAFF; CDR3nt: TGTGCCAGCAGTTTGGTACGGGTAGGGAGCACTGAAGCTTTCTTT